Listed below are T cell receptor beta chains from one sample, sequenced in a study of cytomegalovirus exposure and HLA in healthy donors. Sequencing used immunoSEQ multiplex PCR; TCRdb keeps in-frame clones, though not all of them. The table records 150,000 to 200,000 clones, roughly 77% of them present only once. The sample taken for sequencing was PBMCs. The receptors derive from a man younger than 35 in good health and CMV-seropositive. The CDR3 runs from the conserved cysteine through the conserved F or W. A D gene is named only where the DNA matches it firmly. Rows give clone size only sometimes, using once, few, many, or a class for an expanded clone.

>TRBD1|few|17|TRBV7-2|TRBJ1-2
CASNQRPHTGGRDGYTF
TGTGCCAGCAACCAACGCCCCCACACAGGGGGCCGCGACGGCTACACCTTC
>.|.|13|TRBV5-1|TRBJ2-1
CASSQGPAGEQFF
TGCGCCAGCAGTCAGGGGCCCGCCGGTGAGCAGTTCTTC
>.|few|15|TRBV25-1|TRBJ1-1
CASSTRGIGETEAFF
TGTGCCAGCAGTACTCGGGGGATAGGAGAAACTGAAGCTTTCTTT
>.|.|11|TRBV2|TRBJ2-1
CASLQGNEQFF
TGTGCCAGCCTCCAGGGGAACGAGCAGTTCTTC
>.|.|16|TRBV6-4|TRBJ2-2
CASSPTGNSNTGELFF
TGTGCCAGCAGTCCGACGGGGAATTCGAACACCGGGGAGCTGTTTTTT
>.|.|12|TRBV5-4|TRBJ2-5
CASRGREETQYF
TGTGCCAGCAGGGGACGGGAGGAGACCCAGTACTTC
>.|.|17|TRBV15|TRBJ1-3
CATSRDKTALSGNTIYF
TGTGCCACCAGCAGAGATAAGACAGCTCTCTCTGGAAACACCATATATTTT
>TRBD1|.|14|TRBV11-2|TRBJ1-4
CASSLQGDREKLFF
TGTGCCAGCAGCTTACAGGGGGATAGAGAAAAACTGTTTTTT
>.|.|13|TRBV6-1|TRBJ1-6
CASSELGGSPLHF
TGTGCCAGCAGTGAGCTCGGGGGATCACCCCTCCACTTT
>.|.|19|TRBV29-1|TRBJ1-3
CSVETRQGWGGYSGNTIYF
TGCAGCGTTGAAACCCGACAAGGTTGGGGAGGGTACTCTGGAAACACCATATATTTT
>.|.|12|TRBV10-2|TRBJ1-1
CASRGGNTEAFF
TGCGCCAGCAGGGGAGGGAACACTGAAGCTTTCTTT
>TRBD2|once|18|TRBV7-8|TRBJ2-1
CASSQQGASGRAVNEQFF
TGTGCCAGCAGTCAACAGGGGGCTAGCGGGAGGGCCGTAAATGAGCAGTTCTTC
>TRBD1|.|15|TRBV28|TRBJ2-4
CASSLRTGGKNIQYF
TGTGCCAGCAGTTTAAGGACAGGTGGCAAAAACATTCAGTACTTC
>TRBD2|.|14|TRBV2|TRBJ2-1
CASSPGLAVTEQFF
TGTGCCAGCAGCCCGGGACTAGCGGTTACTGAGCAGTTCTTC
>TRBD1|.|16|TRBV6-6|TRBJ1-1
CASSSPILTGGPEAFF
TGTGCCAGCAGTTCCCCGATACTGACAGGGGGCCCTGAAGCTTTCTTT
>TRBD1|.|15|TRBV7-2|TRBJ2-3
CASSLWGQSTDTQYF
TGTGCCAGCAGCTTATGGGGACAGAGCACAGATACGCAGTATTTT
>TRBD1|.|14|TRBV25-1|TRBJ1-2
CASSDSGTGDGYTF
TGTGCCAGCAGTGACTCCGGGACAGGGGATGGCTACACCTTC
>TRBD1|.|13|TRBV2|TRBJ1-2
CASWFDRAHGYTF
TGTGCCAGCTGGTTCGACAGGGCCCATGGCTACACCTTC
>TRBD1|once|14|TRBV30|TRBJ1-5
CAWQTGSSNQPQHF
TGTGCCTGGCAGACAGGGTCTAGCAATCAGCCCCAGCATTTT
>TRBD1|.|16|TRBV11-2|TRBJ2-3
CASSTNRGVSTDTQYF
TGTGCCAGCAGCACGAACAGGGGAGTCAGCACAGATACGCAGTATTTT
>.|few|13|TRBV7-2|TRBJ1-5
CASSLGQNQPQHF
TGTGCCAGCAGCTTAGGACAGAATCAGCCCCAGCATTTT
>.|.|14|TRBV5-6|TRBJ2-1
CASSFDLRSGEQFF
TGTGCCAGCAGCTTTGATTTACGGTCCGGTGAGCAGTTCTTC
>.|few|15|TRBV15|TRBJ1-6
CATSRDRNTNSPLHF
TGTGCCACCAGCAGAGATCGAAACACCAATTCACCCCTCCACTTT
>TRBD1|few|15|TRBV5-1|TRBJ1-2
CASSLEAGGIGGYTF
TGCGCCAGCAGCTTGGAGGCAGGGGGGATCGGAGGCTACACCTTC
>TRBD1|few|16|TRBV19|TRBJ1-2
CASTPTWDRANYGYTF
TGTGCCAGTACCCCAACATGGGACAGGGCGAACTATGGCTACACCTTC
>TRBD1|.|13|TRBV7-2|TRBJ1-2
CASSPGTVGGYTF
TGTGCCAGCAGCCCCGGGACAGTGGGTGGCTACACCTTC
>.|.|13|TRBV11-3|TRBJ2-1
CASTPSPYNEQFF
TGTGCCAGCACCCCGAGTCCGTACAATGAGCAGTTCTTC
>.|few|16|TRBV6-1|TRBJ2-2
CASSDPGGQNTGELFF
TGTGCCAGCAGTGACCCGGGGGGACAGAACACCGGGGAGCTGTTTTTT
>.|few|12|TRBV30|TRBJ1-4
CAWSVTEEKLFF
TGTGCCTGGAGTGTAACAGAGGAAAAACTGTTTTTT
>.|.|13|TRBV4-1|TRBJ1-2
CASSQGQSYGYTF
TGCGCCAGCAGCCAAGGACAGAGCTATGGCTACACCTTC
>TRBD2|.|15|TRBV5-6|TRBJ2-5
CASSLVTSREGTQYF
TGTGCCAGCAGCTTGGTGACTAGCCGTGAGGGGACCCAGTACTTC
>.|.|14|TRBV28|TRBJ1-2
CASKTPSETEGYTF
TGTGCCAGCAAAACTCCTTCCGAGACAGAGGGCTACACCTTC